Below, 16 T cell receptor beta chains from the same sample are listed, as sequenced in a study of cytomegalovirus exposure and HLA in healthy donors. In the PCR, 60 Vbeta and 13 Jbeta primers were used. Method: immunoSEQ multiplex PCR; TCRdb's copy keeps in-frame clones and lacks some. Among 120,000 to 150,000 clones listed, less than 80% were seen once. The sample comprised PBMCs. The origin of the receptors is a woman in her fifties or sixties in good health and CMV-seropositive.

The rearrangement joins TRBV9 to TRBJ2-3; a possible D gene is TRBD2 (7 bases). Germline CDR1 SGDLS, CDR2 YYNGEE. V was clipped by 0 bases and J by 6 bases, with 14 bases between them. The CDR3 is 15 amino acids. Written as DNA, the CDR3 is TGTGCCAGCAGCGTAGGTAGGGGGGGGTCCGATACGCAGTATTTT. Protein sequence: CASSVGRGGSDTQYF.

This clone has just a few counts. The chain links TRBV7-2 to TRBJ2-4, with TRBD2 identical over 7 bases. Looked up from germline, CDR1 is SGHTA and CDR2 is FQGNSA. V gave up 5 bases and J gave up 7 bases; unmatched junction bases: 8. This CDR3 spans 14 amino acids. CDR3 sequence reads: CASSPLGGRNIQYF. The CDR3 DNA is TGTGCCAGCAGCCCTCTGGGGGGGAGGAACATTCAGTACTTC.

The rearrangement links TRBV9 to TRBJ1-3; D not certain. The V gene lost 0 bases and the J gene lost 0 bases, with 10 bases spanning the gap. Germline V gives CDR1 SGDLS, CDR2 YYNGEE. The CDR3 consists of 16 residues. The CDR3 region has the DNA TGTGCCAGCAGCGTAGCTTTCGGGAGCTCTGGAAACACCATATATTTT. This codes for CASSVAFGSSGNTIYF.

This clone has a single count. CDR3 residues: CASSPTGADEKLFF. CDR3 DNA: TGTGCCAGCTCACCGACAGGGGCAGATGAAAAACTGTTTTTT. V gene TRBV18 combines with J gene TRBJ1-4; 8 positions match TRBD1. Germline V lookup: CDR1 KGHSH, CDR2 LQKENI. The CDR3 extends over 14 amino acids. V was pared by 3 bases and J by 6 bases, with 3 bases of the junction left unmatched.

The chain joins TRBV28 to TRBJ2-2; a weak D match, TRBD2 (6 bases). CDR1 and CDR2 from the germline V gene are MDHEN and SYDVKM. This CDR3 comprises 16 residues. V was trimmed by 3 bases and J by 0 bases, leaving 11 bases between them. Written as DNA, the CDR3 is TGTGCCAGCAGTTTGGCGGGACGGTCGAACACCGGGGAGCTGTTTTTT. Its translation: CASSLAGRSNTGELFF.

The CDR3 coding sequence is TGTGCCAGCAGTCCCTGGGGCAGTGATGAAAAACTGTTTTTT. This gives the protein CASSPWGSDEKLFF. This chain links TRBV27 with TRBJ1-4; D is possibly TRBD1 (5 bases). Germline V gives CDR1 MNHEY, CDR2 SMNVEV (reference sequence). The CDR3 consists of 14 residues. The germline V and J ends were trimmed by 5 bases and 6 bases, with 13 bases remaining between them. The full variable domain, its missing parts supplied by reference TRBV27 and TRBJ1-4, is EAQVTQNPRYLITVTGKKLTVTCSQNMNHEYMSWYRQDPGLGLRQIYYSMNVEVTDKGDVPEGYKVSRKEKRNFPLILESPSPNQTSLYFCASSPWGSDEKLFFGSGTQLSVL.

V and J are TRBV28 and TRBJ2-5; the D gene is possibly TRBD2 (6 bases). The CDR3 is 16 amino acids. The V and J ends lost 5 bases and 6 bases respectively, with 22 bases between them. Germline lookup yields CDR1 MDHEN and CDR2 SYDVKM. CDR3 loop: CASSPWGDGSTKTQYF. The CDR3 DNA reads as TGTGCCAGCAGTCCCTGGGGGGACGGATCTACGAAGACCCAGTACTTC.

This clone showed up just once. V gene TRBV7-9 combines with J gene TRBJ2-3; no clear D gene. The CDR3 contains 11 residues. In germline, CDR1 is SEHNR, CDR2 FQNEAQ (reference sequence). Trimming left V 7 bases short and J 5 bases short, with 7 bases between. DNA of the CDR3: TGTGCCAGCACCTCCCTAGATACGCAGTATTTT. Translation gives CASTSLDTQYF.

This rearrangement joins TRBV5-4 to TRBJ1-2; D is unresolved. V lost 5 bases and J 8 bases, leaving 13 bases between the germline ends. The CDR3 is made up of 12 amino acids. The V gene's germline CDR1 is SGHNT and CDR2 YYREEE (reference sequence). The CDR3 loop is CASRPRGHGYTF. The CDR3 DNA reads TGTGCCAGCAGGCCCAGAGGGCACGGCTACACCTTC.

The rearrangement joins TRBV7-2 to TRBJ2-7, with 8 bases that match TRBD2. Germline values: CDR1 SGHTA, CDR2 FQGNSA. V trimming: 3 bases; J trimming: 3 bases; junction bases outside the gene matches: 7. This CDR3 has 15 amino acids. CDR3: CASSFPQAGVYEQYF. In DNA, the CDR3 is TGTGCCAGCAGCTTCCCGCAAGCGGGGGTCTACGAGCAGTACTTC.

The CDR3 nucleotides are TGCAGCATCCCGGGAGTTTCGTCCTACAATGAGCAGTTCTTC. Translating gives CSIPGVSSYNEQFF. The chain links TRBV29-1 to TRBJ2-1, with D tentatively TRBD2 (6 bases). Germline V lookup: CDR1 SQVTM, CDR2 ANQGSEA. The germline V and J ends were trimmed by 8 bases and 1 base, with 15 bases remaining between them. The CDR3 runs to 14 residues.

This clone occurred a few times. The rearrangement uses TRBV4-1 and TRBJ1-4; D may be TRBD1 (6 bases). Germline assignment: CDR1 MGHRA and CDR2 YSYEKL. This CDR3 comprises 15 residues. V was trimmed by 3 bases and J by 3 bases, leaving 11 bases between them. Written as DNA, the CDR3 is TGCGCCAGCAGCCAGGGGGCGGTGGCTAATGAAAAACTGTTTTTT. Translation: CASSQGAVANEKLFF.

The chain links TRBV7-9 to TRBJ2-2; 11 nucleotides match TRBD2. The V segment lost 11 bases and the J segment 8 bases; nucleotides outside the gene matches: 10. The CDR3 covers 14 residues. CDR1 and CDR2 (germline): SEHNR, FQNEAQ (reference sequence). The CDR3 DNA follows: TGTGCCTACCGATCGGGACTAGCGGAAGGGGAGCTGTTTTTT. Translation: CAYRSGLAEGELFF.

This chain uses TRBV29-1 with TRBJ2-4; perhaps TRBD1 as D (5 bases). Trimming took 6 bases from V and 5 from J, leaving 14 bases between them. CDR3 size: 13 residues. Germline V gene lookup returns CDR1 SQVTM and CDR2 ANQGSEA. CDR3 sequence reads: CSVGDSRENIQYF. In DNA form, the CDR3 reads TGCAGCGTCGGTGACAGTAGGGAAAACATTCAGTACTTC.

The chain combines TRBV7-8 with TRBJ2-5; 8 bases map to TRBD1. Germline V CDR1 and CDR2: SGHVS, FQNEAQ. This CDR3 has 12 residues. V trimming: 3 bases; J trimming: 8 bases; junction bases outside the gene matches: 2. The CDR3 DNA reads TGTGCCAGCAGCTTTGACAGGGGAACCCAGTACTTC. Its protein product is CASSFDRGTQYF.

V and J are TRBV19 and TRBJ2-5; TRBD1 agrees at 8 bases. J lost 5 bases, V lost 3 bases, and 8 bases had no gene match. Germline assignment: CDR1 LNHDA and CDR2 SQIVND (reference sequence). The CDR3 runs 15 residues. The CDR3 sequence: CASSMWQGAGETQYF. The CDR3 DNA reads as TGTGCCAGTAGTATGTGGCAGGGGGCAGGTGAGACCCAGTACTTC.